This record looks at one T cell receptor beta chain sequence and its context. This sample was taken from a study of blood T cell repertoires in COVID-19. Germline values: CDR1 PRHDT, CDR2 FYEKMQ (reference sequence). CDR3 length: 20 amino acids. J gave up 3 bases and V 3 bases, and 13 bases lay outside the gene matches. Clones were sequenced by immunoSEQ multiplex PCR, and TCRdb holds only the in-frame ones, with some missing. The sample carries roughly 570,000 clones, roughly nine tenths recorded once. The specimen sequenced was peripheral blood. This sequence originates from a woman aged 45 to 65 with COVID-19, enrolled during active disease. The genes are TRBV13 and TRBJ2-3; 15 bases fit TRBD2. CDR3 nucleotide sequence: TGTGCCAGCAGCTTCCCAGGACTAGCGGGGGGGCTCTTAGAGACAGATACGCAGTATTTT. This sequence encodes CASSFPGLAGGLLETDTQYF.